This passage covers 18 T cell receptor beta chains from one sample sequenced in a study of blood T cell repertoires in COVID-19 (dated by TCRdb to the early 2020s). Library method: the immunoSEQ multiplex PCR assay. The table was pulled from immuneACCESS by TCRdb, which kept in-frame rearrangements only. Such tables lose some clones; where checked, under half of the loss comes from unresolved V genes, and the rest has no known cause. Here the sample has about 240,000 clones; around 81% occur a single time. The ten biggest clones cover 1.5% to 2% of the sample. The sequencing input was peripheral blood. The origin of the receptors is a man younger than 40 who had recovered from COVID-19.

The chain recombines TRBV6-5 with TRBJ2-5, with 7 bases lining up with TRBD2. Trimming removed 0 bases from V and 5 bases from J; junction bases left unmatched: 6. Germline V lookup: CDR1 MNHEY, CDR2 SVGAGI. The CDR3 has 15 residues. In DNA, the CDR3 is TGTGCCAGCAGTTACTCGAACGGGGGGTGGGAGACCCAGTACTTC. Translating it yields CASSYSNGGWETQYF.

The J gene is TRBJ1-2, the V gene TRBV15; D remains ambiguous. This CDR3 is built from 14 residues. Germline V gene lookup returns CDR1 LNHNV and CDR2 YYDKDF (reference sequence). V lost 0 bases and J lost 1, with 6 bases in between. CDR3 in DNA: TGTGCCACCAGCAGAGATGTCCTTAACTATGGCTACACCTTC. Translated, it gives CATSRDVLNYGYTF.

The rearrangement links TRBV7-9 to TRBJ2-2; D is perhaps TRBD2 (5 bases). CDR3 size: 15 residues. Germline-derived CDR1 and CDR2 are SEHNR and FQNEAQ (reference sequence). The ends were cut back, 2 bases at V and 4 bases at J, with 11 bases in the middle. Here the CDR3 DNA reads TGTGCCAGCAGCTTAACTAGATGGTCCACCGGGGAGCTGTTTTTT. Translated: CASSLTRWSTGELFF. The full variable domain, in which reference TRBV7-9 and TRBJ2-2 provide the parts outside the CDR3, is DTGVSQNPRHKITKRGQNVTFRCDPISEHNRLYWYRQTLGQGPEFLTYFQNEAQLEKSRLLSDRFSAERPKGSFSTLEIQRTEQGDSAMYLCASSLTRWSTGELFFGEGSRLTVL.

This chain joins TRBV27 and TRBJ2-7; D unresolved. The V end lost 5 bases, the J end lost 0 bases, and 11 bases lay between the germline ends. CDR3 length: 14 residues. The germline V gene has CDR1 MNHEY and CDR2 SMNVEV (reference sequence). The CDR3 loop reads CASSRHFSSYEQYV. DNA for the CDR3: TGTGCCAGCAGTCGACATTTTAGCTCCTACGAGCAGTACGTC.

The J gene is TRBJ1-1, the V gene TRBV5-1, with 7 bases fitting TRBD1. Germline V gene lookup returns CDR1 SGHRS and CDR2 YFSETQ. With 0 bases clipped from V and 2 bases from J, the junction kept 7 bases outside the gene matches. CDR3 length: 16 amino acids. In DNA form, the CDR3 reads TGCGCCAGCAGCTTGGAAGCCAGGGGGAGAAACACTGAAGCTTTCTTT. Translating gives CASSLEARGRNTEAFF.

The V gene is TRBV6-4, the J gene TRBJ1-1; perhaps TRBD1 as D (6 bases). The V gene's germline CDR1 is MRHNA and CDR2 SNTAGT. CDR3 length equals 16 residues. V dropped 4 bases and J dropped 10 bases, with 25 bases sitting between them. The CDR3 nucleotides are TGTGCCAGCAGTGGGGGGGGCAGCGTGAACGTAATTGGAGCTTTCTTT. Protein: CASSGGGSVNVIGAFF.

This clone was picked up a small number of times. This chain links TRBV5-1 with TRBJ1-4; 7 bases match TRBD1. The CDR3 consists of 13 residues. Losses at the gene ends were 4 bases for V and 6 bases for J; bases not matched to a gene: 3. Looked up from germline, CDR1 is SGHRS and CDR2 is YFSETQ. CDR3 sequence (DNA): TGCGCCAGCAGCCCGGGACAGCATGAAAAACTGTTTTTT. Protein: CASSPGQHEKLFF.

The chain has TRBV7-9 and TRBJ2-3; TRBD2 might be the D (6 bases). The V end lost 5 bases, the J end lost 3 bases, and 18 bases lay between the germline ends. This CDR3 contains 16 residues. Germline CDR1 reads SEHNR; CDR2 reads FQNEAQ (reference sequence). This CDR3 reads CASSARLGGLTDTQYF. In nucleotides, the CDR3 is TGTGCCAGCAGCGCAAGACTAGGTGGTTTGACAGATACGCAGTATTTT.

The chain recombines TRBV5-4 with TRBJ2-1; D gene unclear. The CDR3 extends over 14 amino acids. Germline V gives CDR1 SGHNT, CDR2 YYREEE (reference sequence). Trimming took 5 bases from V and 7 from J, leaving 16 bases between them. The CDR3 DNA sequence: TGTGCCAGCAGTCCCTTTTTGGGCTCTAATGAGCAGTTCTTC. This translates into CASSPFLGSNEQFF.

The CDR3 DNA is TGTGCCAGCTCCGGACAGAAGAACACTGAAGCTTTCTTT. Protein product: CASSGQKNTEAFF. The chain is built from TRBV18 and TRBJ1-1, with a tentative D call TRBD1 (6 bases). Germline-derived CDR1 and CDR2 are KGHSH and LQKENI. V was trimmed by 6 bases and J by 1 base, leaving 9 bases between them. This CDR3 has 13 amino acids.

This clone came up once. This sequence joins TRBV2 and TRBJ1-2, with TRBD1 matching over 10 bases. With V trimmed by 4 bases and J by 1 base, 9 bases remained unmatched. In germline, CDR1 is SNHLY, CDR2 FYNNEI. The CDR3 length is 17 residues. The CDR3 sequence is CASSVSDRGRFNYGYTF. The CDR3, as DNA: TGTGCCAGCAGTGTTAGCGACAGGGGGCGATTTAACTATGGCTACACCTTC.

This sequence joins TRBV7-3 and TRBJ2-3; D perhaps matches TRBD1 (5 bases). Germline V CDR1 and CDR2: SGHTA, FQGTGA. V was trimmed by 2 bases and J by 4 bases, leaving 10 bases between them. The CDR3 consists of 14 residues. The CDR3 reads CASSLDGASDTQYF. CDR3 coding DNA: TGTGCCAGCAGCTTAGATGGGGCTTCAGATACGCAGTATTTT.

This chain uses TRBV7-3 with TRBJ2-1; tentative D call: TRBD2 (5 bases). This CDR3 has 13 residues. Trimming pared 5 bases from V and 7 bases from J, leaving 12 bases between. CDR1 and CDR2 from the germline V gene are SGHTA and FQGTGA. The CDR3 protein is CASSERIQNEQFF. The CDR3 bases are TGTGCCAGCAGCGAGCGGATTCAGAATGAGCAGTTCTTC.

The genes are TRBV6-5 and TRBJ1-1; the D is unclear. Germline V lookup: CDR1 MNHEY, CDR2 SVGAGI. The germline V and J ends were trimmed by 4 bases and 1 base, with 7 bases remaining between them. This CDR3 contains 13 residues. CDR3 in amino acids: CASSLQANTEAFF. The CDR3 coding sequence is TGTGCCAGCAGTTTGCAGGCGAACACTGAAGCTTTCTTT.

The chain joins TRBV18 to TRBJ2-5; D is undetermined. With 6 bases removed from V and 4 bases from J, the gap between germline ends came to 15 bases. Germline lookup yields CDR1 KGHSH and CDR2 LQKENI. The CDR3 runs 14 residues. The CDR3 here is CASSSEMGRETQYF. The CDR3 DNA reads TGTGCCAGCTCCTCGGAGATGGGTAGAGAGACCCAGTACTTC.

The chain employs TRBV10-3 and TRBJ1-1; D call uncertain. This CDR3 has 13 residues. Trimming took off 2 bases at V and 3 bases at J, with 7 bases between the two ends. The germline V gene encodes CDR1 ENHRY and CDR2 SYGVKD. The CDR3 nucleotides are TGTGCCATCAGTGAGATGGCAGACACTGAAGCTTTCTTT. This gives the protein CAISEMADTEAFF.

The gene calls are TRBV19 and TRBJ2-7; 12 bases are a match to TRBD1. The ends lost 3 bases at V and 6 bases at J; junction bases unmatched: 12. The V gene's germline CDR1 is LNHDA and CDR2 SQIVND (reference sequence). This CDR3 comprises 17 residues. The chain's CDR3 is CASSIGNAGTGGAEQYF. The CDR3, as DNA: TGTGCCAGTAGTATCGGAAATGCCGGGACAGGGGGCGCCGAGCAGTACTTC.

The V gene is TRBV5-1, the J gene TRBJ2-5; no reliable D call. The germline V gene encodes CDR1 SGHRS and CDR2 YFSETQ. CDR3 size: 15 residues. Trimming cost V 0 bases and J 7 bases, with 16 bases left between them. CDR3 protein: CASSLDRQSSATQYF. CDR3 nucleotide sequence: TGCGCCAGCAGCTTGGATCGTCAGTCGAGCGCGACCCAGTACTTC.